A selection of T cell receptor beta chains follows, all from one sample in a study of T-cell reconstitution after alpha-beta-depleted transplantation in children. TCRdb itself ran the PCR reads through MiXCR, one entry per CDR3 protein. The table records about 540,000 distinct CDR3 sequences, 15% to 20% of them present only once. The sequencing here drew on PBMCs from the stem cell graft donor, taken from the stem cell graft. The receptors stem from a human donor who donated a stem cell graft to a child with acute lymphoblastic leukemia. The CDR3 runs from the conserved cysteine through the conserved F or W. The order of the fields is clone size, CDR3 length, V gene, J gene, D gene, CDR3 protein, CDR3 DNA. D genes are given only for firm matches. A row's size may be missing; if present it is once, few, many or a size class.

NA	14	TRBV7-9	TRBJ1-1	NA	CASSPRVTNTEAFF	TGTGCCAGCAGCCCGAGGGTGACGAACACTGAAGCTTTCTTT
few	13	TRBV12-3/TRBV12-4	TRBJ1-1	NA	CASSEVGGAEAFF	TGTGCCAGCAGCGAGGTCGGCGGGGCTGAAGCTTTCTTT
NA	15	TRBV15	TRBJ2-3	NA	CATSRAGLGADTQYF	TGTGCCACCAGCAGAGCCGGGTTAGGTGCTGATACGCAGTATTTT
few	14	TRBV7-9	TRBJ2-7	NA	CASSLVGSTYEQYF	TGTGCCAGCAGCTTAGTAGGGTCCACCTACGAGCAGTACTTC
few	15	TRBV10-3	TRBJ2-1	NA	CAISELQGPYNEQFF	TGTGCCATCAGTGAGTTGCAGGGGCCCTACAATGAGCAGTTCTTC
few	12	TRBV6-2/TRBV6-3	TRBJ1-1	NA	CASSYSGPEAFF	TGTGCCAGCAGTTACTCGGGGCCCGAAGCTTTCTTT
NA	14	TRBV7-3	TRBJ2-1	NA	CASSPTSGGDEQFF	TGTGCCAGCAGCCCAACCTCGGGGGGCGATGAGCAGTTCTTC
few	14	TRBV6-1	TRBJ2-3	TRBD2	CASIGTSGTDTQYF	TGTGCCAGCATCGGAACTAGCGGCACAGATACGCAGTATTTT
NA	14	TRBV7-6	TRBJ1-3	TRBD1	CASSPLDRGNTIYF	TGTGCCAGCAGCCCATTGGACAGGGGGAACACCATATATTTT
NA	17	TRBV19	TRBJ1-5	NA	CASSIDPAGDSNQPQHF	TGTGCCAGTAGTATAGATCCCGCAGGGGATAGCAATCAGCCCCAGCATTTT
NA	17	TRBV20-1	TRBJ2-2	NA	CSARDLESERNTGELFF	TGCAGTGCTAGAGATTTGGAGTCGGAAAGGAACACCGGGGAGCTGTTTTTT
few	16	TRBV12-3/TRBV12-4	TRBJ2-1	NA	CASGSGVGGIYNEQFF	TGTGCCAGCGGTTCGGGAGTGGGGGGAATCTACAATGAGCAGTTCTTC
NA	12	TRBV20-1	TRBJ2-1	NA	CSARSGRDEQFF	TGCAGTGCTAGATCCGGGAGAGATGAGCAGTTCTTC
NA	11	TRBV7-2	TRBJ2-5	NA	CASSFARTQYF	TGTGCCAGCAGCTTTGCGCGGACCCAGTACTTC
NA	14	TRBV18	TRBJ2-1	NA	CASSPVGPYNEQFF	TGTGCCAGCTCACCAGTTGGACCTTACAATGAGCAGTTCTTC
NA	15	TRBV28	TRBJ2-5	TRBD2	CASSLAGGPSETQYF	TGTGCCAGCAGTTTGGCGGGAGGGCCCTCAGAGACCCAGTACTTC
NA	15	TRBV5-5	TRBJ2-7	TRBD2	CASSSSSGVSYEQYF	TGTGCCAGCAGCTCTTCTAGCGGGGTCTCCTACGAGCAGTACTTC
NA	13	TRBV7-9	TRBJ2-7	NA	CASSLGGSSEQYF	TGTGCCAGCAGCTTAGGAGGGAGTAGCGAGCAGTACTTC
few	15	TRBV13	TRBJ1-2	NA	CASSLSDPEDYGYTF	TGTGCCAGCAGCTTATCGGACCCGGAAGACTATGGCTACACCTTC
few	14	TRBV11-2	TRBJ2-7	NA	CASSSHEKSYEQYF	TGTGCCAGCAGCTCCCATGAAAAGTCCTACGAGCAGTACTTC
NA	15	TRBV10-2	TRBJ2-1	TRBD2	CASNPLSGGRGEQFF	TGCGCCAGCAACCCCCTATCGGGGGGGAGGGGTGAGCAGTTCTTC
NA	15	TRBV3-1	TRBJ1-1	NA	CASSQVGVRNTEAFF	TGTGCCAGCAGCCAAGTTGGGGTCCGGAACACTGAAGCTTTCTTT
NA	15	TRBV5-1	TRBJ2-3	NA	CASSLESSGTDTQYF	TGCGCCAGCAGCTTGGAATCTAGCGGCACAGATACGCAGTATTTT
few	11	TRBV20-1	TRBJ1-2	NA	CSARGRHGYTF	TGCAGTGCGAGGGGACGACATGGCTACACCTTC
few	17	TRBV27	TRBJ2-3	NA	CASTLSPLLISTDTQYF	TGTGCCAGCACCCTGTCGCCCTTACTAATCTCCACAGATACGCAGTATTTT
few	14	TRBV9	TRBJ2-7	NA	CASSVTDFGGEQYF	TGTGCCAGCAGCGTGACTGACTTCGGAGGCGAGCAGTACTTC
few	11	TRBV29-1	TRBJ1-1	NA	CSVNEGLEAFF	TGCAGCGTGAACGAGGGGCTCGAAGCTTTCTTT
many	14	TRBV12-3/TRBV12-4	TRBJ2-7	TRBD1	CASSFGTGAYEQYF	TGTGCCAGCAGTTTCGGGACAGGGGCCTACGAGCAGTACTTC
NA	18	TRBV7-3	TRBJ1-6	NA	CASSPNLRERRNNSPLHF	TGTGCCAGCAGCCCTAATCTGCGAGAGCGCAGGAATAATTCACCCCTCCACTTT
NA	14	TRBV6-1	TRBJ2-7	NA	CASSQPGVTYEQYF	TGTGCCAGCAGTCAACCCGGAGTGACCTACGAGCAGTACTTC
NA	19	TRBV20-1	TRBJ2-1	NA	CSARDRPPYRYPRDNEQFF	TGCAGTGCTAGAGATAGGCCCCCCTACAGATATCCGAGGGATAATGAGCAGTTCTTC
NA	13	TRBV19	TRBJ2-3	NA	CASSERTPDTQYF	TGTGCCAGTAGTGAACGTACCCCAGATACGCAGTATTTT
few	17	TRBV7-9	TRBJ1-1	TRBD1	CASSLAFRTGAVTEAFF	TGTGCCAGCAGCTTAGCCTTCAGGACAGGAGCGGTCACTGAAGCTTTCTTT